This T cell receptor (beta chain) was documented in a study of PD-1 blockade in classical Hodgkin lymphoma. The V end lost 0 bases, the J end lost 3 bases, and 9 bases lay between the germline ends. The germline V gene encodes CDR1 LGHNA and CDR2 YNFKEQ. The CDR3 consists of 14 residues. Profiling relied on immunoSEQ multiplex PCR, and the TCRdb table lists in-frame clones only, not all of them. This table holds roughly 100,000 clones, under 95% found once. Indicated time point: cycle 4 day 1 (C4D1), after five to seven weeks of nivolumab. Each of the patients experienced relapse following autologous stem cell transplantation, and their brentuximab vedotin exposure differed.

The receptor comes from a human donor with classical Hodgkin lymphoma. V usage is TRBV4-2 and J usage is TRBJ2-7; D may match TRBD1 or TRBD2 (5 bases each). The sample here was peripheral blood mononuclear cells (PBMCs), taken before the fourth cycle of nivolumab. This chain's CDR3 is CASSQELGDYEQYF. The CDR3 DNA follows: TGTGCCAGCAGCCAAGAACTAGGGGACTACGAGCAGTACTTC.